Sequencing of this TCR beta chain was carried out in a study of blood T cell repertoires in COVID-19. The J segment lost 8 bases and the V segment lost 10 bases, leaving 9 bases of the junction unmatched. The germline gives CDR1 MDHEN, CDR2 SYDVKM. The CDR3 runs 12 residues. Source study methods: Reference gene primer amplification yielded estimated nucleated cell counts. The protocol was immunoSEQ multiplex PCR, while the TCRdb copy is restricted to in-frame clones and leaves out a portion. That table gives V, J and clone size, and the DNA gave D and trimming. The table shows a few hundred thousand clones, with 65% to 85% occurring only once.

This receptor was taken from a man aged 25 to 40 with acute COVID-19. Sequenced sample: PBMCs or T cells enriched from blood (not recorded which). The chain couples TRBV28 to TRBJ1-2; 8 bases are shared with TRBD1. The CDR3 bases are TGTGCCATACGAGACAGGGGTAGGGGCTACACCTTC. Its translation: CAIRDRGRGYTF.